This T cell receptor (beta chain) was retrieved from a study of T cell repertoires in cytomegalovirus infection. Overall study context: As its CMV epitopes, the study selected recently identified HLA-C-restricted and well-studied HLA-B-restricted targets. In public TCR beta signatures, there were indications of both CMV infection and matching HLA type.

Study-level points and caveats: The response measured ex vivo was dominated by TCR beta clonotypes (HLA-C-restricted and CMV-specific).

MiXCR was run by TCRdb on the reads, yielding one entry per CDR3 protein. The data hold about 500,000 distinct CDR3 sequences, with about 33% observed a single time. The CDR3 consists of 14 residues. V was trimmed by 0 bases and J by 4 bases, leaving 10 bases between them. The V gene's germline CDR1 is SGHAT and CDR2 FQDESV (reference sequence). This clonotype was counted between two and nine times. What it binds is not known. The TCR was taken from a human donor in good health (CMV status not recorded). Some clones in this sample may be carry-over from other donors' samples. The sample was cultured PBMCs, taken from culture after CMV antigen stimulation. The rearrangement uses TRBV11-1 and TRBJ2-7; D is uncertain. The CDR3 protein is CASSLANNNYEQYF. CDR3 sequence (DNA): TGTGCCAGCAGCTTAGCTAATAACAATTACGAGCAGTACTTC.